This is a list of T cell receptor beta chains from one sample in a study of T-cell memory formation after mild COVID-19. TCRdb reprocessed the 5' RACE reads with MiXCR, giving one entry per CDR3 protein. The sample holds hundreds of thousands of distinct CDR3 sequences; approximately 15% are singletons and the top ten take 20% to 25%. Material for sequencing was PBMCs or a T cell subset sorted from them (not recorded which). The source of these receptors is a man aged 18 to 29 who had mild COVID-19 (a few samples of this study predate the infection). Cell type and time point are not known. The conserved cysteine and the conserved F or W are not part of the CDR3 here. The order of the fields is V gene, J gene, D gene, CDR3 protein. D genes are given only for firm matches.

v_gene: TRBV11-2
j_gene: TRBJ2-1
d_gene: .
CDR3aa: ASSLANKGEV

v_gene: TRBV4-3
j_gene: TRBJ2-1
d_gene: .
CDR3aa: ASSPTGGREQF

v_gene: TRBV20-1
j_gene: TRBJ1-2
d_gene: .
CDR3aa: SARRETANYGYT

v_gene: TRBV7-2
j_gene: TRBJ2-3
d_gene: TRBD1
CDR3aa: ASSLAGTGGPLDTQY

v_gene: TRBV5-6
j_gene: TRBJ1-5
d_gene: .
CDR3aa: ASSLWGAYQPQH

v_gene: TRBV3-1
j_gene: TRBJ2-5
d_gene: .
CDR3aa: ASSHQTGEETQY

v_gene: TRBV4-2
j_gene: TRBJ1-4
d_gene: TRBD1
CDR3aa: ASSQSPTGTGKEKLF

v_gene: TRBV6-5
j_gene: TRBJ1-1
d_gene: .
CDR3aa: ASSYGEDTEAF

v_gene: TRBV7-3
j_gene: TRBJ2-5
d_gene: .
CDR3aa: ASSLGGTSETQY

v_gene: TRBV7-8
j_gene: TRBJ1-2
d_gene: TRBD1
CDR3aa: ASSQLPPGQGMLGDGYT

v_gene: TRBV20-1
j_gene: TRBJ2-5
d_gene: TRBD1
CDR3aa: SAEARQGGETQY

v_gene: TRBV15
j_gene: TRBJ2-3
d_gene: .
CDR3aa: ATSSRQIITDTQY

v_gene: TRBV18
j_gene: TRBJ2-5
d_gene: TRBD1
CDR3aa: ASSPLTTGGTGTQY

v_gene: TRBV20-1
j_gene: TRBJ1-1
d_gene: TRBD1
CDR3aa: SARSPGGMRAF

v_gene: TRBV10-3
j_gene: TRBJ2-1
d_gene: .
CDR3aa: AIKQGREQF

v_gene: TRBV7-8
j_gene: TRBJ2-3
d_gene: .
CDR3aa: ASSLEGAATDTQY